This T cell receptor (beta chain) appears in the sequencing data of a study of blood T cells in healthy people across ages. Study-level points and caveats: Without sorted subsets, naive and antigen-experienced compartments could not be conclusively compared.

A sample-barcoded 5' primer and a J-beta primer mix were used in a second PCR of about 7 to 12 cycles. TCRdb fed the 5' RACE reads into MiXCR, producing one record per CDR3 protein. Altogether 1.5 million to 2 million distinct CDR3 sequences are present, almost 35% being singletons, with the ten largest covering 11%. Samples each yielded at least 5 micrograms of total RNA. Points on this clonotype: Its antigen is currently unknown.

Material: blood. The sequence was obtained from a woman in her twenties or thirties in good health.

The CDR3 is CASSPGTGGKSSYNEQFF. CDR3 coding DNA: TGTGCCAGCAGCCCCGGGACAGGGGGAAAAAGCTCCTACAATGAGCAGTTCTTC. This sequence joins TRBV5-6 and TRBJ2-1; TRBD1 matches at 11 bases. V trimming: 4 bases; J trimming: 0 bases; junction bases outside the gene matches: 9. The CDR3 runs to 18 residues. The germline gives CDR1 SGHDT, CDR2 YYEEEE.